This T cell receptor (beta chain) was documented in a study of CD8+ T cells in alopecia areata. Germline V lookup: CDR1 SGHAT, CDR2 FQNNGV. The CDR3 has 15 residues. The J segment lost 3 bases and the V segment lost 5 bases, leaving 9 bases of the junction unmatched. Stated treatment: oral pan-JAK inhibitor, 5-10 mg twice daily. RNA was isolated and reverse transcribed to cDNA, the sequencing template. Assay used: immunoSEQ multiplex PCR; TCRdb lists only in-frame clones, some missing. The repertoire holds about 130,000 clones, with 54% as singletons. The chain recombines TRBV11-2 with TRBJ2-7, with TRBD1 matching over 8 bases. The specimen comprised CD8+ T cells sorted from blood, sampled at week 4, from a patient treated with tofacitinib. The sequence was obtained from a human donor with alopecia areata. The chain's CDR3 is CASSVWTGPDYEQYF. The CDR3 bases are TGTGCCAGCAGCGTGTGGACAGGGCCGGACTACGAGCAGTACTTC.